The clone carrying this T cell receptor beta chain was counted a single time. This sample is drawn from a study of blood T cell repertoires in COVID-19. About the study: Some COVID-19 samples were acute and others convalescent; all came from the United States, Italy and Spain.

Those who participated ranged in age from 18 to 89 years and resided in about two dozen US areas. How the authors handled the data: The authors estimated nucleated cell counts from reference gene primer amplification. Assay used: immunoSEQ multiplex PCR; TCRdb lists only in-frame clones, some missing. The V and J calls and the clone size are those of that table, but D and trimming were determined from the DNA. The table lists fewer than 250,000 clones, 65% to 90% of them singletons. Source material: PBMCs or T cells enriched from blood (not recorded which). This sequence was found in a woman aged 45 to 65 with acute COVID-19.

CDR3 sequence (DNA): TGTGCCAGCAGCCCCCAATCCTACGAGCAGTACTTC. Residues: CASSPQSYEQYF. The chain recombines TRBV7-2 with TRBJ2-7; no definite D call. This CDR3 is built from 12 residues. The V gene lost 5 bases and the J gene lost 1 base, with 6 bases spanning the gap. CDR1 is SGHTA, CDR2 FQGNSA, per germline.